This T cell receptor beta chain was found in a study of a mutant IDH1 vaccine in newly diagnosed glioma. As for the study in general: Vaccine dosing followed radiotherapy by 4-6 weeks, or accompanied temozolomide cycles. Findings of the study overall: Immune responses arising from the vaccine appeared in about 93% of patients.

Clones were read by immunoSEQ multiplex PCR, and TCRdb kept only the in-frame ones, dropping some. The repertoire holds about 94,000 clones, with about nine tenths as singletons. This sample's time point: week 47, end of study. A single vaccine dose contained 300 ug of mutant IDH1 20-mer peptide, and topical imiquimod was used with it. Losses at the gene ends were 0 bases for V and 9 bases for J; bases not matched to a gene: 11. Germline values: CDR1 SGHNT, CDR2 YYREEE (reference sequence). This CDR3 has 17 residues. With regard to this clone: Its antigen is still unknown.

This chain uses TRBV5-4 with TRBJ2-1; 11 positions match TRBD2. This specimen consisted of PBMCs, obtained from a glioma patient whose treatment included an IDH1 peptide vaccine. The receptor comes from a woman between 50 and 59 years old with glioma. The CDR3 coding sequence is TGTGCCAGCAGCTTGGTAGGTAGCGGGAGGGCTGTCGCTGAGCAGTTCTTC. Residues: CASSLVGSGRAVAEQFF.